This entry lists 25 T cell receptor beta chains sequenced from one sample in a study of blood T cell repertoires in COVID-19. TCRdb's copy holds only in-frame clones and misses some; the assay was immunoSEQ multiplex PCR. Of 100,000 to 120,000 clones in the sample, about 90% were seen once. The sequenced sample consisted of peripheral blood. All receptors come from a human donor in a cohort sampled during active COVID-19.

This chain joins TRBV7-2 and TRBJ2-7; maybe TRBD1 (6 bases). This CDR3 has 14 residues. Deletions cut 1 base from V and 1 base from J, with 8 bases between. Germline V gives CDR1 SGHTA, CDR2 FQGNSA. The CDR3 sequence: CASSLVGGSYEQYF. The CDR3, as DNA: TGTGCCAGCAGCTTAGTAGGGGGTTCCTACGAGCAGTACTTC.

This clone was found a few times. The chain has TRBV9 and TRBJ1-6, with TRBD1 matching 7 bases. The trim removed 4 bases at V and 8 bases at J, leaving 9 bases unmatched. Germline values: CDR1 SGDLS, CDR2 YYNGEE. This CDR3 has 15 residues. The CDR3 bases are TGTGCCAGCAGCCCACGACAGGGAGGAGATTCACCCCTCCACTTT. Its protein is CASSPRQGGDSPLHF.

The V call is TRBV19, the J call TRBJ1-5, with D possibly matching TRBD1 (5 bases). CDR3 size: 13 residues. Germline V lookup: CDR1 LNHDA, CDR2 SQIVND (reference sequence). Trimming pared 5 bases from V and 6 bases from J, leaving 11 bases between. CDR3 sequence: CASSGSTGQPQHF. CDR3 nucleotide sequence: TGTGCCAGTAGTGGAAGTACAGGTCAGCCCCAGCATTTT. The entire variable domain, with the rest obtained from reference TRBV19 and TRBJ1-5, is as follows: DGGITQSPKYLFRKEGQNVTLSCEQNLNHDAMYWYRQDPGQGLRLIYYSQIVNDFQKGDIAEGYSVSREKKESFPLTVTSAQKNPTAFYLCASSGSTGQPQHFGDGTRLSIL.

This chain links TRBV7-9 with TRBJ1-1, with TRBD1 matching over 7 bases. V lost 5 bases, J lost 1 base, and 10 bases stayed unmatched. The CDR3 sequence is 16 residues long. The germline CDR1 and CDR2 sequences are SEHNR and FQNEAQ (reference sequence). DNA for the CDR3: TGTGCCAGCAGCACGCGACAGGGATCGGGGAACACTGAAGCTTTCTTT. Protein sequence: CASSTRQGSGNTEAFF.

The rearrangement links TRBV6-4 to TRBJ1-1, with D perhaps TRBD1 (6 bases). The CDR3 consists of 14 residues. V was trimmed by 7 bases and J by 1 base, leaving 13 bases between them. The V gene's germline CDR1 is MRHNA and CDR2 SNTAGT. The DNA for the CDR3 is TGTGCCAGCAAGACGGACAGACAGAACACTGAAGCTTTCTTT. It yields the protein CASKTDRQNTEAFF.

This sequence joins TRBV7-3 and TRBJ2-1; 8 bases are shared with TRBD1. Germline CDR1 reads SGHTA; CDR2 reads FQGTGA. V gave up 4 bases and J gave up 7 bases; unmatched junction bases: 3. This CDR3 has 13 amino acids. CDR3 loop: CASSSNRGNEQFF. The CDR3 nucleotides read TGTGCCAGCAGCTCGAACAGGGGGAATGAGCAGTTCTTC. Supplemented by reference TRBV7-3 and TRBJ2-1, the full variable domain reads GAGVSQTPSNKVTEKGKYVELRCDPISGHTALYWYRQSLGQGPEFLIYFQGTGAADDSGLPNDRFFAVRPEGSVSTLKIQRTERGDSAVYLCASSSNRGNEQFFGPGTRLTVL.

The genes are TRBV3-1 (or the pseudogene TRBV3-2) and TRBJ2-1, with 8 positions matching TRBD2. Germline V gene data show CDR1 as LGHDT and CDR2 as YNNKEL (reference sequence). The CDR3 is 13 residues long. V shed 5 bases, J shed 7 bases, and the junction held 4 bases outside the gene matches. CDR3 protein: CASSGPGGNEQFF. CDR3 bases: TGTGCCAGCAGCGGGCCGGGGGGGAATGAGCAGTTCTTC.

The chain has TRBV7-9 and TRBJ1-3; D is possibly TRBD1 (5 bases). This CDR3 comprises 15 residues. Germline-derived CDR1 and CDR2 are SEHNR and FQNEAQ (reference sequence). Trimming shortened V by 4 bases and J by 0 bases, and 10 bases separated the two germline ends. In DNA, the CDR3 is TGTGCCAGCAGCTACACCCAGGGCTCTGGAAACACCATATATTTT. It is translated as CASSYTQGSGNTIYF.

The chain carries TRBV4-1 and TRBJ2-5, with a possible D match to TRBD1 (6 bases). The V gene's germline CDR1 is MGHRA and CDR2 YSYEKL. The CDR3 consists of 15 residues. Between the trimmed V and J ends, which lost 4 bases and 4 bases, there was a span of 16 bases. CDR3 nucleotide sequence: TGCGCCAGCAGCCTCAGGGGTAGGCCCGGAGAGACCCAGTACTTC. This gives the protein CASSLRGRPGETQYF.

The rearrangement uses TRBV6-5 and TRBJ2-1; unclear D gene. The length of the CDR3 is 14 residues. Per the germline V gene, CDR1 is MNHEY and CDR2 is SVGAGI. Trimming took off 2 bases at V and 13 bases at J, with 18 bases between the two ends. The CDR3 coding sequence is TGTGCCAGCAGTTACCGTACCACGCACAACAACCAGTTCTTC. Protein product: CASSYRTTHNNQFF.

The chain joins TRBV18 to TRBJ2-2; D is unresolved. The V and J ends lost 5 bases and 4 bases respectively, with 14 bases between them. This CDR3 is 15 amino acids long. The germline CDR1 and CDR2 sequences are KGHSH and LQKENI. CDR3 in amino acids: CASSTTPTGTGELFF. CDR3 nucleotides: TGTGCCAGCTCAACCACTCCGACGGGCACCGGGGAGCTGTTTTTT.

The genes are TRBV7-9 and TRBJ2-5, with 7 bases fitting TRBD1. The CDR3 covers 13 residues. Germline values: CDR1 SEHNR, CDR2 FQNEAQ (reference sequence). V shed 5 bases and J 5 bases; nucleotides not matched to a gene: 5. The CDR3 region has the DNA TGTGCCAGCAGCCCCGACAGGGTGGAGACCCAGTACTTC. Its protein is CASSPDRVETQYF.

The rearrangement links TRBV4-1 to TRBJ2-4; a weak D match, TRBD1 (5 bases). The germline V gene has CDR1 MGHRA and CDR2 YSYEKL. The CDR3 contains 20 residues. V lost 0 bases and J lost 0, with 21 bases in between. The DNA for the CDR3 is TGCGCCAGCAGCCAAGATGTCCGAGACAGAGTTGCCCTAGCCAAAAACATTCAGTACTTC. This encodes CASSQDVRDRVALAKNIQYF.

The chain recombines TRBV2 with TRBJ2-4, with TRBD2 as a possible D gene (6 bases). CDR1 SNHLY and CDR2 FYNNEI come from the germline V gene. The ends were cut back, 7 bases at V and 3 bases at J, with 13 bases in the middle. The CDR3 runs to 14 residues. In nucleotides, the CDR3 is TGTGCCAGCAAAGGCGGGATAGTCAAAAACATTCAGTACTTC. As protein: CASKGGIVKNIQYF.

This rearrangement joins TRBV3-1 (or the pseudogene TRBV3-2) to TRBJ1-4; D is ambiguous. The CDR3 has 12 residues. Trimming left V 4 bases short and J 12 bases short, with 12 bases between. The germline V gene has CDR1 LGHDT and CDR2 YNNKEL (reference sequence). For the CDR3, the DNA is TGTGCCAGCAGCCGAGCTTCTTCGGAACTGTTTTTT. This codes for CASSRASSELFF.

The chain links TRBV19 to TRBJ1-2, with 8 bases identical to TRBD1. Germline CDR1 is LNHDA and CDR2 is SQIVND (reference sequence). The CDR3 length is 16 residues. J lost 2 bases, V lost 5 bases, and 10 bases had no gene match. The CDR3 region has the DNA TGTGCCAGTAGTTCACCGACAGGGGCCCGCAACTATGGCTACACCTTC. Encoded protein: CASSSPTGARNYGYTF.

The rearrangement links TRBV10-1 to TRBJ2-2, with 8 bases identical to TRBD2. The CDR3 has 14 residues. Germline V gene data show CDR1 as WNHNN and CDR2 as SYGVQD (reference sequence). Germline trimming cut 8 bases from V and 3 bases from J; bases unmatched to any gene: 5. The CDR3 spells CASGRTSHTGELFF. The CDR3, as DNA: TGCGCCAGCGGGAGGACTAGCCACACCGGGGAGCTGTTTTTT.

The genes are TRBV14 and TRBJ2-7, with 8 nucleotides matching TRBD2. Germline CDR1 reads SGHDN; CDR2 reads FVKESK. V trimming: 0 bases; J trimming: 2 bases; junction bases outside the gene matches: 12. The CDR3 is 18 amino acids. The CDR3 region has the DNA TGTGCCAGCAGCCAAGATCTCTGGGAGCGGGAGTTCCCCTACGAGCAGTACTTC. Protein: CASSQDLWEREFPYEQYF.

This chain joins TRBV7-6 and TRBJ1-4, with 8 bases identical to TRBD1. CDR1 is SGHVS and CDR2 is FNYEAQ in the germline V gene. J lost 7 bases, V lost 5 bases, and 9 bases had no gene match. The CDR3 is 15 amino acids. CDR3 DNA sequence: TGTGCCAGCAGCCCACGGACAGGGTTGGTTGAAAAACTGTTTTTT. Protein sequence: CASSPRTGLVEKLFF.

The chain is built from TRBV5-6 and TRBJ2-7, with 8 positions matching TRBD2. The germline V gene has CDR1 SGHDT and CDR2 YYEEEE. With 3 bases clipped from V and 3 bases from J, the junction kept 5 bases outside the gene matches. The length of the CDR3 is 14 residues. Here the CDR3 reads CASSSPGGGYEQYF. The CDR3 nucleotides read TGTGCCAGCAGCTCCCCGGGGGGGGGCTACGAGCAGTACTTC.

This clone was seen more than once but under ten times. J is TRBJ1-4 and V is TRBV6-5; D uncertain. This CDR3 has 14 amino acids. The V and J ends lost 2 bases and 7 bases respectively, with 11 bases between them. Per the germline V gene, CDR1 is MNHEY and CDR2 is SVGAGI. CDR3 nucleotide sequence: TGTGCCAGCAGTTACCTTGACGGGAGTGAAAAACTGTTTTTT. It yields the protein CASSYLDGSEKLFF.

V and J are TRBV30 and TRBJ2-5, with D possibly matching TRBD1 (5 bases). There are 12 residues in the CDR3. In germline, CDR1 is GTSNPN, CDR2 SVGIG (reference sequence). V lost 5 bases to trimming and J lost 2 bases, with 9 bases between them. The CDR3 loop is CAWAGYQETQYF. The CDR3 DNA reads TGTGCCTGGGCAGGGTATCAAGAGACCCAGTACTTC.

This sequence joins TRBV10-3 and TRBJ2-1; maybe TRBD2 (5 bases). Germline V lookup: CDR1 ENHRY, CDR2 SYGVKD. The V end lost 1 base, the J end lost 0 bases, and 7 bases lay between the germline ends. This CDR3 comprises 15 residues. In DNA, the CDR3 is TGTGCCATCAGTGAGTTAGCGAGCTCCTACAATGAGCAGTTCTTC. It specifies CAISELASSYNEQFF.

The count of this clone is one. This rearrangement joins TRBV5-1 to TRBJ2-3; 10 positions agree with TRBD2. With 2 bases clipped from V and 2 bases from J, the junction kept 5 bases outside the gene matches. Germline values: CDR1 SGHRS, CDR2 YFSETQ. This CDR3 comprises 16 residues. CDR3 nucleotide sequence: TGCGCCAGCAGCTTTGGTAGCGGGGGGCTCACAGATACGCAGTATTTT. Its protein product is CASSFGSGGLTDTQYF.

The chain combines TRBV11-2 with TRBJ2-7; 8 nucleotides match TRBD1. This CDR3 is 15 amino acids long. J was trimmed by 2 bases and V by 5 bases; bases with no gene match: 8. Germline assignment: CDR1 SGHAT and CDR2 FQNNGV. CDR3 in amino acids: CASSLRQGNAYEQYF. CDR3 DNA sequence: TGTGCCAGCAGCCTCAGACAGGGGAACGCCTACGAGCAGTACTTC.